These 6 T cell receptor beta chains were sequenced from one sample in a study of human T cells and chemical hapten exposure. TCRdb passed the RACE reads through MiXCR, listing each CDR3 protein once. The sample has 370,000 or so distinct CDR3 sequences, approximately 5% seen once; the top ten hold around 2%. Time point: patch test 1, 2 weeks after DPC sensitization. Treatment indicated: therapeutic diphenylcyclopropenone sensitization with weekly scalp DPC. This material consisted of whole blood, taken in connection with sensitization to the hapten diphenylcyclopropenone (DPC). The source is a woman aged 45-65 years with alopecia areata. Some clones in this sample may be carry-over from other donors' samples.

This clonotype has just a few counts. The rearrangement links TRBV28 to TRBJ2-1, with D possibly being TRBD1 (6 bases). The germline CDR1 and CDR2 sequences are MDHEN and SYDVKM. Trimming removed 8 bases from V and 9 bases from J, with 17 bases in between. The CDR3 contains 13 residues. The CDR3 DNA is TGTGCCAGCGCTAGGGGTGGGGGCGTTGAGCAGTTCTTC. It encodes CASARGGGVEQFF.

This clonotype was counted many times. The CDR3 protein is CASGRGASYEQYF. In nucleotides, the CDR3 is TGTGCCAGCGGTCGGGGGGCCTCCTACGAGCAGTACTTC. The genes are TRBV12-3 or TRBV12-4 and TRBJ2-7; D perhaps matches TRBD2 (7 bases). The germline V and J ends were trimmed by 8 bases and 0 bases, with 11 bases remaining between them. This CDR3 has 13 amino acids.

This clonotype was seen a handful of times. The chain recombines TRBV4-1 with TRBJ1-1; 9 nucleotides agree with TRBD1. The germline V gene encodes CDR1 MGHRA and CDR2 YSYEKL. With V trimmed by 1 base and J by 11 bases, 8 bases remained unmatched. The CDR3 runs to 14 residues. The DNA of the CDR3 is TGCGCCAGCAGCCAAGTAGGGACAGGACAGGGGGCTTTCTTT. Translated: CASSQVGTGQGAFF.

This clonotype was seen at least ten times. The V call is TRBV13, the J call TRBJ2-7, with 7 nucleotides matching TRBD2. Unmatched junction bases numbered 14, after V lost 4 bases and J lost 5 bases. CDR3 length: 16 amino acids. Per the germline V gene, CDR1 is PRHDT and CDR2 is FYEKMQ (reference sequence). The CDR3 DNA reads as TGTGCCAGCAGCTCCCGGGGTAGCGGGCTGGGGAACGAGCAGTACTTC. It codes for CASSSRGSGLGNEQYF.

V is TRBV7-2 and J is TRBJ1-5, with D tentatively TRBD1 (6 bases). Trimming removed 4 bases from V and 7 bases from J, with 23 bases in between. The CDR3 length is 17 residues. From germline, CDR1 is SGHTA and CDR2 FQGNSA. The CDR3 region is CASSSFADRLSTQPQHF. For the CDR3, the DNA is TGTGCCAGCAGCTCCTTCGCTGACAGGTTGTCCACCCAGCCCCAGCATTTT.

This clonotype was counted ten times or more. This chain joins TRBV7-9 and TRBJ1-2; weak D call: TRBD1 (5 bases). V shed 3 bases and J shed 1 base, with 6 bases lying between them. This CDR3 comprises 13 residues. Looked up from germline, CDR1 is SEHNR and CDR2 is FQNEAQ (reference sequence). The CDR3 DNA sequence: TGTGCCAGCAGCTTGACAGTTAACTATGGCTACACCTTC. Protein sequence: CASSLTVNYGYTF.